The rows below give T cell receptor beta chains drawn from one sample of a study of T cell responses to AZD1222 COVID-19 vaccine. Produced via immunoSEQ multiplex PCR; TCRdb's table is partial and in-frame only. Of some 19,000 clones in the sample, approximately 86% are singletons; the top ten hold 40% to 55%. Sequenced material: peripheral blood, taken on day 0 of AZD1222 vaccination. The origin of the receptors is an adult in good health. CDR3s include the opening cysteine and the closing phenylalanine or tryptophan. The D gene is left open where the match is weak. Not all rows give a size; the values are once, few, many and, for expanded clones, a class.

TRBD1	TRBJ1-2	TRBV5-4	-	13	TGTGCCAGCAGCTTGGCAGGGGGCGGTGGCTACACCTTC	CASSLAGGGGYTF
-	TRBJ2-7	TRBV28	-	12	TGTGCCAGCAGTCTCGTGGCCTACGAGCAGTACTTC	CASSLVAYEQYF
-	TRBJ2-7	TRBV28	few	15	TGTGCCAGCAGTTTATTAGGCGGTGATCTCTACGAGCAGTACTTC	CASSLLGGDLYEQYF
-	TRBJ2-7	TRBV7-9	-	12	TGTGCCAGCAGCTTCGTAGGGGACGAGCAGTACTTC	CASSFVGDEQYF
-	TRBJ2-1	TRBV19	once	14	TGTGCCAGTAGTTGGGCAGGGGAGGTCAATGAGCAGTTCTTC	CASSWAGEVNEQFF
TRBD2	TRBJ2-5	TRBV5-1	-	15	TGCGCCAGCAGCTTGATAGCGGGGCGATTGGAGACCCAGTACTTC	CASSLIAGRLETQYF
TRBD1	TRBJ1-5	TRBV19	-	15	TGTGCCAGTAGGTTTGACAGGGGCGGGAATCAGCCCCAGCATTTT	CASRFDRGGNQPQHF
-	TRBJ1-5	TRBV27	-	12	TGTGCCAGCTCGGGCTCGGATCAGCCCCAGCATTTT	CASSGSDQPQHF
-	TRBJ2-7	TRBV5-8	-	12	TGTGCCAGCAGCCGCACCGGGAACGAGCAGTACTTC	CASSRTGNEQYF
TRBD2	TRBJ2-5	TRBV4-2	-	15	TGTGCCAGCAGCCAAGCGAGACTAGCCGAAGAGACCCAGTACTTC	CASSQARLAEETQYF
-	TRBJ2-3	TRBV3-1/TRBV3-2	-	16	TGTGCCAGCAGCCAAGGGGGTGGGACACTTGGAGATACGCAGTATTTT	CASSQGGGTLGDTQYF
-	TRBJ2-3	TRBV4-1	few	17	TGCGCCAGCAGCCAAGACTCTGGTGGGGGGCCAACAGATACGCAGTATTTT	CASSQDSGGGPTDTQYF
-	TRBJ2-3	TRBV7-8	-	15	TGTGCCAGCAGCTTAGTGGTGGGGTCCACAGATACGCAGTATTTT	CASSLVVGSTDTQYF
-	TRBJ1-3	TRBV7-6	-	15	TGTGCCAGCAGCCCCCGGGACTCAGGTGGAAACACCATATATTTT	CASSPRDSGGNTIYF
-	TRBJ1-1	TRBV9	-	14	TGTGCCAGCAGCGTAGGACGTTTGAACACTGAAGCTTTCTTT	CASSVGRLNTEAFF
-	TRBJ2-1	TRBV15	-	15	TGTGCCACCAGCAGAGCTAACGGGGGTGGGTATGAGCAGTTCTTC	CATSRANGGGYEQFF
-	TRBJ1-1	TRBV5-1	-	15	TGCGCCAGCAGCTTGAGTGTGGCAGAGAACACTGAAGCTTTCTTT	CASSLSVAENTEAFF
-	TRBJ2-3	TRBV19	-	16	TGTGCCAGTAGTGGGGGTCTGGGGCTCGGGGCAGATACGCAGTATTTT	CASSGGLGLGADTQYF
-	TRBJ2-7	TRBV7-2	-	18	TGTGCCAGCAGCCTAGGGGGGGGTGGGACTAACCACGATGGCGAGCAGTACTTC	CASSLGGGGTNHDGEQYF
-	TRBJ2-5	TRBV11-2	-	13	TGTGCCAGCAGCCGGGAGCCAAAAGAGACCCAGTACTTC	CASSREPKETQYF
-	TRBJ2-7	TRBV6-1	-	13	TGTGCCAGCAGTTATGGGGCAACGTACGAGCAGTACTTC	CASSYGATYEQYF
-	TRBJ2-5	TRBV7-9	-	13	TGTGCCAGCAGCTTCCCTTGGGAAGAGACCCAGTACTTC	CASSFPWEETQYF
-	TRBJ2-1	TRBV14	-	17	TGTGCCAGCAGCCACGGACACGACCTGTCACGGGGCAATGAGCAGTTCTTC	CASSHGHDLSRGNEQFF
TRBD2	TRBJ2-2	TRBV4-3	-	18	TGCGCCAGCAGCCAAGATTGGCGAGGACTAGCGGGAGTCGGGGAGCTGTTTTTT	CASSQDWRGLAGVGELFF
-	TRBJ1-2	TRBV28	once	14	TGTGCCAGCAGTTTAGGGGGCATCGGTTATGGCTACACCTTC	CASSLGGIGYGYTF
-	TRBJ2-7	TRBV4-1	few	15	TGCGCCAGCAGCCAAGAGGGGTTGAGCTCCTACGAGCAGTACTTC	CASSQEGLSSYEQYF
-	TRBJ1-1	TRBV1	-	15	TGCACCAGCAGCCAAGATCTGGGGTCGAACACTGAAGCTTTCTTT	CTSSQDLGSNTEAFF
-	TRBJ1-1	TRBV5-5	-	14	TGTGCCAGCAGCTTTCAGGGATCGAACACTGAAGCTTTCTTT	CASSFQGSNTEAFF
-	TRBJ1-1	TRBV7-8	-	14	TGTGCCAGCAGCTTATTTGCCGGGAACACTGAAGCTTTCTTT	CASSLFAGNTEAFF
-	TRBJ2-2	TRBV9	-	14	TGTGCCAGCAGCGTAGGGGTAGGGGACGGGGAGCTGTTTTTT	CASSVGVGDGELFF
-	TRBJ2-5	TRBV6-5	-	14	TGTGCCAGCAGTAACTTGGCCGCTGGGGGAAACCAGTACTTC	CASSNLAAGGNQYF
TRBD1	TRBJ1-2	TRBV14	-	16	TGTGCCAGCAGCCAAGAGGTTGGGGGACAGAGATATGGCTACACCTTC	CASSQEVGGQRYGYTF
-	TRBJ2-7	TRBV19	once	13	TGTGCCAGTAGCGACGGGGGAATGGACGAGCAGTACTTC	CASSDGGMDEQYF
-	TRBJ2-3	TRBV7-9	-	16	TGTGCCAGCAGCTCCGTGACAGGAACTAGCACAGATACGCAGTATTTT	CASSSVTGTSTDTQYF
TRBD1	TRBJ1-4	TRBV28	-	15	TGTGCCAGCAGTCCGAGACAGGGAAGTGTTGAAAAACTGTTTTTT	CASSPRQGSVEKLFF
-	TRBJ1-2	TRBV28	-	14	TGTGCCAGCAGTGTGGACCCCCAAGGGTATGGCTACACCTTC	CASSVDPQGYGYTF
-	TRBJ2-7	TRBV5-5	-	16	TGTGCCAGCAGCTTTCACCCCGTGGGGGAATCCTACGAGCAGTACTTC	CASSFHPVGESYEQYF
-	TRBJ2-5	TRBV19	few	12	TGTGCCAGTCGGGGACGACAAGAGACCCAGTACTTC	CASRGRQETQYF
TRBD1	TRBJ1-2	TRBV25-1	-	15	TGTGCCAGCAGTCCCCCCGGGACAGGGAATGATGGCTACACCTTC	CASSPPGTGNDGYTF
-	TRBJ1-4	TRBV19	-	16	TGTGCCAGTAGTATCTCGACAGATGCAACTAATGAAAAACTGTTTTTT	CASSISTDATNEKLFF
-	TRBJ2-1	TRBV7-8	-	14	TGTGCCAGCAGCCCAGGACAGAACTACAATGAGCAGTTCTTC	CASSPGQNYNEQFF
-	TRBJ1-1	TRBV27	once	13	TGTGCCAGCAAAGGAGGGGTGAACACTGAAGCTTTCTTT	CASKGGVNTEAFF